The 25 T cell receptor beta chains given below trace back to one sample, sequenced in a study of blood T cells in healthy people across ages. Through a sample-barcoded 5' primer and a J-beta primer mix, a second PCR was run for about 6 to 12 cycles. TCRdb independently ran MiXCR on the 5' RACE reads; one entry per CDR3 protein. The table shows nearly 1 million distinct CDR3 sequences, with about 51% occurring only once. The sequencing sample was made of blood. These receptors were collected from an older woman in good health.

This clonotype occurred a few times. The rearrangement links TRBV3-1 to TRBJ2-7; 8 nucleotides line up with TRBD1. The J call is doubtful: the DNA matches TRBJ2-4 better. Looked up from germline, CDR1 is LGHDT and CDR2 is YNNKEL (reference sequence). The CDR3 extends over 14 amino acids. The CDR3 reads CASSQQGAKGIQYF. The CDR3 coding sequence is TGTGCCAGCAGCCAACAGGGGGCTAAGGGCATTCAGTACTTC.

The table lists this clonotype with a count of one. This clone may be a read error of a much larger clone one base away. The CDR3, as DNA: TGTGCCAGCGCTCCGGGGCAGGGGAGCGCCACAGATAGGCAGTATTTT. Protein: CASAPGQGSATDRQYF. The rearrangement joins TRBV7-7 to TRBJ2-3; possible D gene TRBD1, 6 bases. Germline lookup yields CDR1 SSHAT and CDR2 FNYEAQ (reference sequence). The CDR3 sequence is 16 residues long.

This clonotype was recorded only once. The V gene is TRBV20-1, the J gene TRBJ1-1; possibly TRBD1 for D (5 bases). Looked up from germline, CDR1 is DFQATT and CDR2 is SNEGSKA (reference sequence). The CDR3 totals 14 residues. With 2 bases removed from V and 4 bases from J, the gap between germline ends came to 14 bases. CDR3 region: CSARPQPGGTEAFF. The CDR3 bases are TGCAGTGCTAGACCCCAGCCGGGGGGCACTGAAGCTTTCTTT.

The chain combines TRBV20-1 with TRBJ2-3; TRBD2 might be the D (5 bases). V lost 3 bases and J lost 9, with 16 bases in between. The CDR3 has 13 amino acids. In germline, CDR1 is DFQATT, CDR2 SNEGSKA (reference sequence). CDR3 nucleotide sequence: TGCAGTGCTAGCCATCCCGGGATGGAGACGCAGTATTTT. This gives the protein CSASHPGMETQYF.

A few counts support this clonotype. The CDR3 DNA reads TGCAGCGTTGGGGGCAATAGGGTGGAGACCCAGTACTTC. It codes for CSVGGNRVETQYF. V and J are TRBV29-1 and TRBJ2-5, with D perhaps matching TRBD1 (5 bases). Trimming stripped 4 bases from V and 5 bases from J, with 14 bases between. CDR1 and CDR2 from the germline V gene are SQVTM and ANQGSEA. The CDR3 has 13 amino acids.

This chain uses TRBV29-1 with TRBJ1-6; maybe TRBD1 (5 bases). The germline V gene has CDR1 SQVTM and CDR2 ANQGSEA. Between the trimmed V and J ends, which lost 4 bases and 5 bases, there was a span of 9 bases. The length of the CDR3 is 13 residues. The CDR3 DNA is TGCAGCGTTGTAGCAGGGAATAATTCACCCCTCCACTTT. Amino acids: CSVVAGNNSPLHF.

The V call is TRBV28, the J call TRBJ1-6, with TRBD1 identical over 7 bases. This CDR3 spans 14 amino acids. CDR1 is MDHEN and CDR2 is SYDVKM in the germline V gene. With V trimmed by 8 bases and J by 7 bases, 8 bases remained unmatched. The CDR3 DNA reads TGTGCCAGCGATAGGGGACAGCGCAATTCACCCCTCCACTTT. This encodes CASDRGQRNSPLHF.

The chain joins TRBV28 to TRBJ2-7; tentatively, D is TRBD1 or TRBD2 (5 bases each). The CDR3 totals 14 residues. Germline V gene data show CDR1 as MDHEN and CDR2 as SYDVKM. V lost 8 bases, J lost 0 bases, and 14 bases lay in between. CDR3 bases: TGTGCCAGCGACAGCGGCAAAAGCTCCTACGAGCAGTACTTC. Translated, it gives CASDSGKSSYEQYF.

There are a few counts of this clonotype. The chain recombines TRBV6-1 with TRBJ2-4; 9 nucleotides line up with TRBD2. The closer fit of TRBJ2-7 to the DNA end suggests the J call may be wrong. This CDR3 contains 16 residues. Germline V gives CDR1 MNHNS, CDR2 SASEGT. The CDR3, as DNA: TGTGCCAGCAGTGAGCTCGCGGGAGGGACGTCCTACGAGCAGTACTTC. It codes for CASSELAGGTSYEQYF.

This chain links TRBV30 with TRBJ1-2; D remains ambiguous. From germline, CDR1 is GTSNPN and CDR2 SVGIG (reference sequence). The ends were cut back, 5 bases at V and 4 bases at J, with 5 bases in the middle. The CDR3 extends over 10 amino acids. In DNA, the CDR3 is TGTGCCTGGTGGTTCTATGGCTACACCTTC. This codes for CAWWFYGYTF.

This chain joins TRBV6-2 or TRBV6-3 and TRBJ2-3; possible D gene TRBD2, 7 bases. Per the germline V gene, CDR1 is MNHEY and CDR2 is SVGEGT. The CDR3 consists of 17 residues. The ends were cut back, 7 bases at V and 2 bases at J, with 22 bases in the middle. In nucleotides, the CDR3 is TGTGCCAGCACTGACGGGGGGCTAGCGGCCCACACAGATACGCAGTATTTT. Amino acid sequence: CASTDGGLAAHTDTQYF.

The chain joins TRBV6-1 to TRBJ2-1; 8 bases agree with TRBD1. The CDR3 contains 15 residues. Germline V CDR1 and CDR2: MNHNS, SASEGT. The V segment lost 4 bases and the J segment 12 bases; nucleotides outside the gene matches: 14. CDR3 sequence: CASSGTGHLVDRQFF. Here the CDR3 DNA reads TGTGCCAGCAGTGGGACAGGGCACTTGGTGGATAGGCAGTTCTTC.

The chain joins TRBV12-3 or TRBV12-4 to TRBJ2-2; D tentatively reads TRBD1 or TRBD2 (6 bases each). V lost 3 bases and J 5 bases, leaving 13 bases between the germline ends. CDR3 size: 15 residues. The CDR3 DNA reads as TGTGCCAGCAGTTTGTCGGGGGCGAGGACCGGGGAGCTGTTTTTT. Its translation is CASSLSGARTGELFF.

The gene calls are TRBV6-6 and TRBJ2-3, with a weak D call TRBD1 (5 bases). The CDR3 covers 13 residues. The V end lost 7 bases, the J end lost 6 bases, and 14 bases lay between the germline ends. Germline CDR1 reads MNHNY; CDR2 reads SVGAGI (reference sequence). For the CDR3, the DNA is TGTGCCAGCACCCTGGACATTGGGGATACGCAGTATTTT. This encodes CASTLDIGDTQYF.

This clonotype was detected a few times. As DNA, the CDR3 is TGTGCCAGCAGCTTAGAGGGACAGGGTCGGGGGGAGCTGTTTTTT. Translating it yields CASSLEGQGRGELFF. The J gene is TRBJ2-2, the V gene TRBV7-2, with TRBD1 matching 9 bases. Trimming took 1 base from V and 8 from J; bases not matched to a gene: 5. The CDR3 is made up of 15 amino acids. Germline-derived CDR1 and CDR2 are SGHTA and FQGNSA.

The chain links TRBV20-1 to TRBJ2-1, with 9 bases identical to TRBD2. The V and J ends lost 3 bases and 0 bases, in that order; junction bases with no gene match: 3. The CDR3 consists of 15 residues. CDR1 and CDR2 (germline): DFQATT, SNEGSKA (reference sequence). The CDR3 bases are TGCAGTGCTAGCATTAGCGGGAGCTCCTACAATGAGCAGTTCTTC. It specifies CSASISGSSYNEQFF.

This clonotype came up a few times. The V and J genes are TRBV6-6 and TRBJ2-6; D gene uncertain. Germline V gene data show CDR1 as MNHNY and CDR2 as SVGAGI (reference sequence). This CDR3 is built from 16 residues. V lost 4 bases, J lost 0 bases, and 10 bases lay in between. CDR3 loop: CASSFFPASGANVLTF. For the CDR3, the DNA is TGTGCCAGCAGTTTCTTTCCTGCCTCTGGGGCCAACGTCCTGACTTTC.

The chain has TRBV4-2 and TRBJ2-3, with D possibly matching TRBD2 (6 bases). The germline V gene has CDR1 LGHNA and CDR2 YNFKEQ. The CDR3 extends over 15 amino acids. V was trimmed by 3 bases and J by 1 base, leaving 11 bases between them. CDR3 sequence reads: CASSQGIAGTDTQYF. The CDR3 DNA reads TGTGCCAGCAGCCAGGGGATAGCGGGCACAGATACGCAGTATTTT.

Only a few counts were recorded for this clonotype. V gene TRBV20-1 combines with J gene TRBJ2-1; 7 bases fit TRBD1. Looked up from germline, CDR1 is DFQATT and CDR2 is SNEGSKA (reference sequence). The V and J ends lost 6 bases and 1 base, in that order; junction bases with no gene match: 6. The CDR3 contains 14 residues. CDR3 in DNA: TGCAGTGCGAGCACCAGGGGGTCCTACAATGAGCAGTTCTTC. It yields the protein CSASTRGSYNEQFF.

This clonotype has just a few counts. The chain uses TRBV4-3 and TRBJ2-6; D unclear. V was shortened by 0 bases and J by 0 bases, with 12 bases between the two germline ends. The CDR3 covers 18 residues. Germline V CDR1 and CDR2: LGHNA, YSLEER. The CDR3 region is CASSQDGQVHSGANVLTF. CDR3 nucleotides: TGCGCCAGCAGCCAAGATGGGCAGGTGCACTCTGGGGCCAACGTCCTGACTTTC.

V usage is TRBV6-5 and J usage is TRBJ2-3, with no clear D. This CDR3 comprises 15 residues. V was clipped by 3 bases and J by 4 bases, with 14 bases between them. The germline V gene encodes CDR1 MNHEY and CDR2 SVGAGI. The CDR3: CASSYGGGSADTQYF. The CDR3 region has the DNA TGTGCCAGCAGTTATGGTGGCGGAAGCGCAGATACGCAGTATTTT.

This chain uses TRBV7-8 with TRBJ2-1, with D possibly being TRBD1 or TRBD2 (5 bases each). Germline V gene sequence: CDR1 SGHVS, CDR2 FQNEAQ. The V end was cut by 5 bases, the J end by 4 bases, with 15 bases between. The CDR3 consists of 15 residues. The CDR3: CASSPVTGGYNEQFF. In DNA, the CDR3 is TGTGCCAGCAGCCCGGTAACAGGAGGTTACAATGAGCAGTTCTTC.

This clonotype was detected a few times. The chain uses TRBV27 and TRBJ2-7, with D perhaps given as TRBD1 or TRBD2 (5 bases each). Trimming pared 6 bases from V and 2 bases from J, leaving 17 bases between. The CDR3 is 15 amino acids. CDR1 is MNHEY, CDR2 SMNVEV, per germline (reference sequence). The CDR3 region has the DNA TGTGCCAGCAGCCGACGAACGGGACCCACCTACGAGCAGTACTTC. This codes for CASSRRTGPTYEQYF.

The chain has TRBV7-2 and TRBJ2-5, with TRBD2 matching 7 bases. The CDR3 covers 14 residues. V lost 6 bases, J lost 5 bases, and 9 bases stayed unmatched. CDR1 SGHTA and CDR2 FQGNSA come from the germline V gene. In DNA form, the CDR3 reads TGTGCCAGCAGGCCCGGACTAGACGCGGAGACCCAGTACTTC. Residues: CASRPGLDAETQYF. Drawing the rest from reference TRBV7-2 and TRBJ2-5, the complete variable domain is GAGVSQSPSNKVTEKGKDVELRCDPISGHTALYWYRQSLGQGLEFLIYFQGNSAPDKSGLPSDRFSAERTGGSVSTLTIQRTQQEDSAVYLCASRPGLDAETQYFGPGTRLLVL.

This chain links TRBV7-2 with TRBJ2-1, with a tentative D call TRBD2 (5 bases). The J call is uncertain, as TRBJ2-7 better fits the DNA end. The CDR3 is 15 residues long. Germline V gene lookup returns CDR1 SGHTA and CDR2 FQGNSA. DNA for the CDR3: TGTGCCAGCAGCTCACCTAGCCTGAGGTACAATGAGCAGTACTTC. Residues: CASSSPSLRYNEQYF.